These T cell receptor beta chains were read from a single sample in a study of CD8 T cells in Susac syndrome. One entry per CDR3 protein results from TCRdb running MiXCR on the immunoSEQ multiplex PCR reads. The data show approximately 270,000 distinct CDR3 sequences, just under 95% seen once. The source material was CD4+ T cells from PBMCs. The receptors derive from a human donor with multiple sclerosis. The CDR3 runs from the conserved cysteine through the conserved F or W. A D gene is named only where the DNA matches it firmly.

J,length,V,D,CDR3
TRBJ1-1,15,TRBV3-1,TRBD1,CASSQGQGVSTEAFF
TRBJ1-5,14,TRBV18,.,CASSPGRLNQPQHF
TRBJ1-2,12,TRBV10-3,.,CAISEDPGGYTF
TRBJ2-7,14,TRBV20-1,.,CSARDKGRSYEQYF
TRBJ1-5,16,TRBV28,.,CASSLHKDPLNQPQHF
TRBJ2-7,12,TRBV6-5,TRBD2,CASSRGVSEQYF
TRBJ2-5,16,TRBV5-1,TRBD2,CASSLGSSGRQETQYF
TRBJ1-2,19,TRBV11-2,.,CASSSLKTPLMTANYGYTF
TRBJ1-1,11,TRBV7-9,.,CASSREIEAFF
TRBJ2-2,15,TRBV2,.,CASSERDPNTGELFF
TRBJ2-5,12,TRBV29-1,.,CSLWGAGETQYF
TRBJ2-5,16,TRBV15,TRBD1,CATSRVCGTDQETQYF
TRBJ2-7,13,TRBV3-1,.,CASSQDTLRGFIF
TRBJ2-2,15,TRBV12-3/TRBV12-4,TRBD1,CASSSDRDFTGELFF